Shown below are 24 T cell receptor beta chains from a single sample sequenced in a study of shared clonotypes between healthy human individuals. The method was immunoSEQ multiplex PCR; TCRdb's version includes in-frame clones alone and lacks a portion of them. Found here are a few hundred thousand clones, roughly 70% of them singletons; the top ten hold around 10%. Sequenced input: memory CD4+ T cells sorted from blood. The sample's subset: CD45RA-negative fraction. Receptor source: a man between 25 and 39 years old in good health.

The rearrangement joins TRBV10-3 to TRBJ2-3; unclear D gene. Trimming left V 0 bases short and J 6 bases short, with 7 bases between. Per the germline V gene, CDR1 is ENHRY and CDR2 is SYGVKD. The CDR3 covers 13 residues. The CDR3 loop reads CAISESGVDTQYF. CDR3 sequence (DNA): TGTGCCATCAGTGAGTCTGGGGTGGATACGCAGTATTTT.

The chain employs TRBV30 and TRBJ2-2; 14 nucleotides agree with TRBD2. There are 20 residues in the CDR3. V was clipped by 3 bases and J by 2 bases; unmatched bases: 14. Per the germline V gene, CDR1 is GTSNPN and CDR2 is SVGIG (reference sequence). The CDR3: CAWRGLAGDLFSPNTGELFF. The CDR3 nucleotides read TGTGCCTGGAGGGGACTAGCGGGAGATCTGTTTAGCCCCAACACCGGGGAGCTGTTTTTT.

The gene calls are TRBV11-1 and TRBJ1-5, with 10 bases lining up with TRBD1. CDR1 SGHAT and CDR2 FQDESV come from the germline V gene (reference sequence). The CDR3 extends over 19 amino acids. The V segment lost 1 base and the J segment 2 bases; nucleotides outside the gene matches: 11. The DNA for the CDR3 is TGTGCCAGCAGCTTAGGACGGGACAGGGGTTTTTGGGGCAATCAGCCCCAGCATTTT. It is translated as CASSLGRDRGFWGNQPQHF. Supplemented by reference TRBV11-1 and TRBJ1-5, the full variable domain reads EAEVAQSPRYKITEKSQAVAFWCDPISGHATLYWYRQILGQGPELLVQFQDESVVDDSQLPKDRFSAERLKGVDSTLKIQPAELGDSAMYLCASSLGRDRGFWGNQPQHFGDGTRLSIL.

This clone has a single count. In DNA, the CDR3 is TGTGCCAGCTCACCACCCTCACAGGGAGGCACTGAAGCTTTCTTT. It specifies CASSPPSQGGTEAFF. V and J are TRBV18 and TRBJ1-1, with D possibly matching TRBD1 (6 bases). This CDR3 has 15 amino acids. The V and J ends lost 0 bases and 4 bases respectively, with 12 bases between them. The germline V gene has CDR1 KGHSH and CDR2 LQKENI.

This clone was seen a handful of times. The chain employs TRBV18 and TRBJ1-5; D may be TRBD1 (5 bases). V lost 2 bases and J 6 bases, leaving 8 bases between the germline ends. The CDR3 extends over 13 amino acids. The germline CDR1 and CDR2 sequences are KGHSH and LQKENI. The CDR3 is CASSPWGGQPQHF. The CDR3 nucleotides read TGTGCCAGCTCACCATGGGGCGGTCAGCCCCAGCATTTT.

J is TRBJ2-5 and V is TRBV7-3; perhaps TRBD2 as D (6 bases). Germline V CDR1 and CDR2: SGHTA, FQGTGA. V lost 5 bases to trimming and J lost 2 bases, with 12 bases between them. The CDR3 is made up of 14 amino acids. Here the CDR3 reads CASSHQRGQETQYF. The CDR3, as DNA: TGTGCCAGCAGCCACCAACGGGGGCAAGAGACCCAGTACTTC.

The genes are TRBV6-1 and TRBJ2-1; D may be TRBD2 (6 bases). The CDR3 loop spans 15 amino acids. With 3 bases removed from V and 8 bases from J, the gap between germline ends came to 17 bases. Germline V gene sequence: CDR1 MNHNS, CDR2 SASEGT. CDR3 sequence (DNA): TGTGCCAGCAGTGAGGATATCGGGAGAGTCTATGAGCAGTTCTTC. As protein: CASSEDIGRVYEQFF.

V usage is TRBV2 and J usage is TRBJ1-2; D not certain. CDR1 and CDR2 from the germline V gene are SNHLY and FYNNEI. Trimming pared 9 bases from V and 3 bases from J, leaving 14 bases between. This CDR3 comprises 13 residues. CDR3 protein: CASRTDKHYGYTF. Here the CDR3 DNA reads TGTGCCAGTAGGACCGATAAACACTATGGCTACACCTTC.

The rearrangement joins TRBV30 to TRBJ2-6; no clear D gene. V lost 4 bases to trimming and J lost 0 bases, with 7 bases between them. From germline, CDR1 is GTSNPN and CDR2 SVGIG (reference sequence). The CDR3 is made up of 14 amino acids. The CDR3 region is CAWTPVSGANVLTF. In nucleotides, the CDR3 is TGTGCCTGGACTCCAGTCTCTGGGGCCAACGTCCTGACTTTC.

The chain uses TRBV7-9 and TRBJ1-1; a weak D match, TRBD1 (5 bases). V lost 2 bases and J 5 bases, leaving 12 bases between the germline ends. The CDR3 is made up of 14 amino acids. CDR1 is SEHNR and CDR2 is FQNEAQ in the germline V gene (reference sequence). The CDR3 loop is CASSLLGADTEAFF. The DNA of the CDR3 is TGTGCCAGCAGCTTATTAGGGGCCGATACTGAAGCTTTCTTT.

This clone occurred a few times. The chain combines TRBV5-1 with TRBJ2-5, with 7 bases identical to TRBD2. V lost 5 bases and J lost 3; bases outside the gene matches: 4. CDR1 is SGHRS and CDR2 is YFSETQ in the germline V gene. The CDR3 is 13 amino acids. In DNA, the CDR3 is TGCGCCAGCAGTGGGGCGGGAGAAGAGACCCAGTACTTC. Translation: CASSGAGEETQYF.

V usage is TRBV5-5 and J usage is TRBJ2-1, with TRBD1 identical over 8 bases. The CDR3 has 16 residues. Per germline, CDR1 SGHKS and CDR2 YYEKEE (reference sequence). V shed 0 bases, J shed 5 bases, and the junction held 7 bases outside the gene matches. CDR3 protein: CASSLVLDRVNNEQFF. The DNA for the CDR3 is TGTGCCAGCAGCTTGGTACTGGACAGGGTTAACAATGAGCAGTTCTTC.

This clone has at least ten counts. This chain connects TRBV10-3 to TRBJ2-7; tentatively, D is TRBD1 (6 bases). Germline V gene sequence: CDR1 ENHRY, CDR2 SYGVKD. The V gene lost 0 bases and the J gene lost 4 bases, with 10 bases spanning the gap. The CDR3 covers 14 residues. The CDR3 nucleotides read TGTGCCATCAGTGAGTCGACAGGAATATACGAGCAGTACTTC. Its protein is CAISESTGIYEQYF.

CDR3 coding DNA: TGTGCCATCAGTGTCAAGGGGAGCACTGAAGCTTTCTTT. Translating gives CAISVKGSTEAFF. The chain joins TRBV10-3 to TRBJ1-1; maybe TRBD1 (5 bases). This CDR3 contains 13 residues. The ends were cut back, 4 bases at V and 4 bases at J, with 10 bases in the middle. CDR1 is ENHRY and CDR2 is SYGVKD in the germline V gene.

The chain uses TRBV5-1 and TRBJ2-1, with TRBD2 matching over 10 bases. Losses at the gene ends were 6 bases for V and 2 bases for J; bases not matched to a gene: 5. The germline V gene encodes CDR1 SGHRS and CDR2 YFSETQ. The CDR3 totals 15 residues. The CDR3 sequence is CASTQLAGTYNEQFF. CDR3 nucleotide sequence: TGCGCCAGCACCCAACTAGCGGGAACCTACAATGAGCAGTTCTTC.

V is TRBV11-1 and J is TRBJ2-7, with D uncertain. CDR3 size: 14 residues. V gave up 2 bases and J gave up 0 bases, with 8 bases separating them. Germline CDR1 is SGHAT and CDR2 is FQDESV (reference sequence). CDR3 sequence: CASSLMLSSYEQYF. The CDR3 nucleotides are TGTGCCAGCAGCTTAATGCTGAGCTCCTACGAGCAGTACTTC.

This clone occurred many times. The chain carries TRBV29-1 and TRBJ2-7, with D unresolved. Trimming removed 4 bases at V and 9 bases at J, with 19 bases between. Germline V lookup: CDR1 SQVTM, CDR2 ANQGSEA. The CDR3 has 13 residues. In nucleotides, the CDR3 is TGCAGCGTTGGGGCTGGAACGAGCCTAGTGCAGTACTTC. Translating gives CSVGAGTSLVQYF.

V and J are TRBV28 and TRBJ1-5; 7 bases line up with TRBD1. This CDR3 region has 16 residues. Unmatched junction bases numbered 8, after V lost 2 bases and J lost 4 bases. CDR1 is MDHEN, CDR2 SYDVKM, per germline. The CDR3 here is CASSLEAQGGNQPQHF. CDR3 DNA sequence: TGTGCCAGCAGTTTAGAAGCCCAGGGGGGAAATCAGCCCCAGCATTTT.

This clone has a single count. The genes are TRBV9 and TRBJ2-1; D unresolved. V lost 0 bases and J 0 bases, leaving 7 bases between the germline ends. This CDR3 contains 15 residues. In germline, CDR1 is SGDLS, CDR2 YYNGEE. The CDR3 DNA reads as TGTGCCAGCAGCGTAGAGGGCAACTCCTACAATGAGCAGTTCTTC. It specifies CASSVEGNSYNEQFF. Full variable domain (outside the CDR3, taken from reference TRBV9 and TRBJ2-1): DSGVTQTPKHLITATGQRVTLRCSPRSGDLSVYWYQQSLDQGLQFLIQYYNGEERAKGNILERFSAQQFPDLHSELNLSSLELGDSALYFCASSVEGNSYNEQFFGPGTRLTVL.

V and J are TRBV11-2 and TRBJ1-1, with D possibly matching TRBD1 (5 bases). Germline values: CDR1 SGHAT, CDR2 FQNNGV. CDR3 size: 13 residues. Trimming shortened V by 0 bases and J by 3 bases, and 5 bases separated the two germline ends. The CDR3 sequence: CASSLDRDTEAFF. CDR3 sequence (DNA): TGTGCCAGCAGCTTAGACAGGGACACTGAAGCTTTCTTT.

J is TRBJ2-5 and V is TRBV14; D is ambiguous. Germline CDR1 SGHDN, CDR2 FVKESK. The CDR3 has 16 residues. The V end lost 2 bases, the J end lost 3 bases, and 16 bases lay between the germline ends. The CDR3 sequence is CASSQLFVGIKETQYF. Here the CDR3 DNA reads TGTGCCAGCAGCCAACTTTTCGTGGGAATTAAAGAGACCCAGTACTTC.

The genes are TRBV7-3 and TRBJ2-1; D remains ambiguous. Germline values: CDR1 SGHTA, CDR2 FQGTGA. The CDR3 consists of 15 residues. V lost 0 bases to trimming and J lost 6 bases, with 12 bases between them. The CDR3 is CASSLTQLKRNEQFF. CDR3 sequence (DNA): TGTGCCAGCAGCTTAACCCAGTTGAAGCGCAATGAGCAGTTCTTC.

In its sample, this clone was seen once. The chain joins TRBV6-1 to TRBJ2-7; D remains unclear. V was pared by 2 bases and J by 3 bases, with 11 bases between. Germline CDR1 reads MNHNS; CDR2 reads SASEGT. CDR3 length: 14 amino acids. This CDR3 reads CASSELTWGYEQYF. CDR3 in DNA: TGTGCCAGCAGTGAATTGACCTGGGGCTACGAGCAGTACTTC.

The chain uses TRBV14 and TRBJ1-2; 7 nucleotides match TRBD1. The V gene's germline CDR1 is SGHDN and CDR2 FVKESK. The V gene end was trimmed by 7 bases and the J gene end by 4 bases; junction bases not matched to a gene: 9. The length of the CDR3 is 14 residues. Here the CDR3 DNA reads TGTGCCAGCAATCGACAGGGCCCGGGCTATGGCTACACCTTC. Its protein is CASNRQGPGYGYTF.